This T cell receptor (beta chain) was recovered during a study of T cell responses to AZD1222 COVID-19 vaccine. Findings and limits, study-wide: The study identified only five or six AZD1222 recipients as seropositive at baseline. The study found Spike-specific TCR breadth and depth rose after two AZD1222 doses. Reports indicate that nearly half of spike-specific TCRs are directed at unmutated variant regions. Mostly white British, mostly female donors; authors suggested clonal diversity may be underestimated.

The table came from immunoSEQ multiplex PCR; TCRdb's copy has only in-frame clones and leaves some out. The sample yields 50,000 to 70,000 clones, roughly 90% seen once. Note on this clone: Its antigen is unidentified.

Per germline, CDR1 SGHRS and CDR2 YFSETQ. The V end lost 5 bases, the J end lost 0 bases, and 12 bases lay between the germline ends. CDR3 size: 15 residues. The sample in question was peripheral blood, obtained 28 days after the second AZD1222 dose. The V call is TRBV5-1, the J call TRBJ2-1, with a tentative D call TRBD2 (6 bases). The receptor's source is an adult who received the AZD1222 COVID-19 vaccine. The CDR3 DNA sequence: TGCGCCAGCAGACTCGGGGGAAGCTCCTACAATGAGCAGTTCTTC. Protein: CASRLGGSSYNEQFF.